This TCR beta chain was captured in a study of T-cell reconstitution after alpha-beta-depleted transplantation in children (dated by TCRdb to the mid-2010s). Regarding the study in general: The study quantitatively tracked T-cell immune reconstitution after TCRalphabeta/CD19-depleted allogeneic hematopoietic cell transplantation in children using TCR repertoire profiling. General conclusions and limits of the study: The apparently early alphabetaT-cell count recovery about two months after transplant was reportedly dependent on only several hundred rapidly expanded clones derived from non-depleted graft cells. The frequencies of hyperexpanded clones fell over the following months, and after one year, T-cell counts and TCRbeta diversity were mostly attributed to newly produced T cells. In some patients, the high TCRbeta diversity seen at day 60 was put down to recipient T cells and intrathymic progenitors that had survived conditioning.

From its cysteine to its phenylalanine, the CDR3 spans 11 amino acids. The read is trimmed to its CDR3 DNA, 33 bases read in frame from base 1. The V end loses 6 bases and the J end loses 4 bases, and a stretch of 7 bases separates them. Looking up the germline V gene yields CDR1 KGHSH and CDR2 LQKENI. Library prep was done by PCR. The sample was run on an Illumina HiSeq 2500. TCR library preparation used molecular barcoding, with unique molecular identifiers applied to normalize quantification of the TCRbeta repertoire. Using fastp trimming at Q25 and MiXCR clonotype assembly, TCRdb reanalyzed the public sequencing data and kept in-frame beta chains. Identical CDR3 protein sequences are pooled into one entry, listed with their most common genes and DNA. Across this sample there are 240,000 or so distinct CDR3 sequences, with approximately 8% seen only once. Of the sample, roughly 5.8% is held by the ten largest clones.

The treatment or condition label, as the study defines it: allogeneic hematopoietic cell transplantation with graft depleted of TCRalphabeta T cells and CD19 B cells. TCRalphabeta/CD19-depleted allogeneic hematopoietic cell grafts were given to the transplant recipients, all of whom were children. This clonotype occurred many times. Its target antigen remains unknown. The input lacks base qualities; no much larger clone sits a single base away. The TCR originated in a male patient aged 5 to 17 who had a stem cell transplant for acute lymphoblastic leukemia, so the T cells may come from the graft donor. Sequenced here: PBMCs, mostly from graft donor cells, sampled 180 days after TCRalphabeta/CD19-depleted stem cell transplant. The V and J segments used are TRBV18 and TRBJ2-7; the D gene identity is not certain. The nucleotides read TGTGCCAGCTCGCCCAATTACGAGCAGTACTTC. This translates into CASSPNYEQYF.